Given below is one TCR beta chain in context. This entry belongs to a study of blood T cell repertoires in COVID-19. Trimming removed 3 bases from V and 2 bases from J; junction bases left unmatched: 6. Germline values: CDR1 LNHDA, CDR2 SQIVND (reference sequence). The CDR3 extends over 16 amino acids. Method: immunoSEQ multiplex PCR; TCRdb's copy keeps in-frame clones and lacks some. Among about 240,000 clones listed, 70% to 90% were seen once. Sequenced: PBMCs or T cells enriched from blood (not recorded which). This receptor was identified in a middle-aged woman with acute COVID-19. The chain uses TRBV19 and TRBJ2-2; 7 bases line up with TRBD2. The CDR3 is CASSILADQNTGELFF. DNA for the CDR3: TGTGCCAGTAGTATCCTAGCGGACCAAAACACCGGGGAGCTGTTTTTT.